The 14 T cell receptor beta chains in this list originate from one sample, sequenced in a study of shared T cell receptors in the human thymus. The data were produced by immunoSEQ multiplex PCR, yet TCRdb's version contains in-frame clones alone and is incomplete. The sample lists almost 550,000 clones, around three quarters occurring once. This same sample was also part of a study on human thymus T cells.

The sequenced sample consisted of thymocytes. The source of these receptors is a boy less than two years old with a congenital heart defect.

This clone was seen just once. The rearrangement joins TRBV30 to TRBJ1-1, with 8 bases aligning to TRBD1. This CDR3 region has 14 residues. With 4 bases clipped from V and 5 bases from J, the junction kept 9 bases outside the gene matches. Germline V gene lookup returns CDR1 GTSNPN and CDR2 SVGIG (reference sequence). CDR3 amino acids: CAWTRTGRKTEAFF. The CDR3 nucleotides are TGTGCCTGGACCCGGACAGGGAGAAAAACTGAAGCTTTCTTT. The full variable domain, in which reference TRBV30 and TRBJ1-1 provide the parts outside the CDR3, is SQTIHQWPATLVQPVGSPLSLECTVEGTSNPNLYWYRQAAGRGLQLLFYSVGIGQISSEVPQNLSASRPQDRQFILSSKKLLLSDSGFYLCAWTRTGRKTEAFFGQGTRLTVV.

V is TRBV7-9 and J is TRBJ1-1; D unresolved. The CDR3 is 13 residues long. Trimming took off 5 bases at V and 5 bases at J, with 12 bases between the two ends. CDR1 and CDR2 from the germline V gene are SEHNR and FQNEAQ (reference sequence). In DNA form, the CDR3 reads TGTGCCAGCAGCCCGATCGGGGTGACTGAAGCTTTCTTT. As protein: CASSPIGVTEAFF.

This chain joins TRBV6-1 and TRBJ2-1, with 10 nucleotides matching TRBD1. The germline gives CDR1 MNHNS, CDR2 SASEGT. The CDR3 has 15 amino acids. The ends lost 7 bases at V and 4 bases at J; junction bases unmatched: 7. The DNA of the CDR3 is TGTGCCAGCACTTTACCGGGACAGGGGTACAATGAGCAGTTCTTC. Its translation is CASTLPGQGYNEQFF.

This chain uses TRBV4-2 with TRBJ1-2, with TRBD1 as a possible D gene (5 bases). The CDR3 is made up of 15 amino acids. Germline assignment: CDR1 LGHNA and CDR2 YNFKEQ. Trimming left V 3 bases short and J 6 bases short, with 17 bases between. CDR3 residues: CASSHELQGADGYTF. CDR3 bases: TGTGCCAGCAGCCACGAACTTCAGGGCGCGGATGGCTACACCTTC.

This rearrangement joins TRBV7-6 to TRBJ1-1, with D hard to call. The germline V and J ends were trimmed by 5 bases and 3 bases, with 16 bases remaining between them. CDR1 and CDR2 from the germline V gene are SGHVS and FNYEAQ. This CDR3 contains 15 residues. The CDR3 DNA reads TGTGCCAGCAGCCCTGGATCCGGGAGGGACACTGAAGCTTTCTTT. Its translation is CASSPGSGRDTEAFF.

This clone was counted between two and nine times. The rearrangement joins TRBV6-5 to TRBJ2-2; maybe TRBD1 (5 bases). Germline V gene data show CDR1 as MNHEY and CDR2 as SVGAGI. This CDR3 has 16 amino acids. V dropped 0 bases and J dropped 5 bases, with 13 bases sitting between them. As DNA, the CDR3 is TGTGCCAGCAGTTACTCGAAGGTCAAGGGGACCGGGGAGCTGTTTTTT. Its protein product is CASSYSKVKGTGELFF.

The CDR3 bases are TGTGCCAGCAGCTTTTTTCTAGCGGGGAGCCAAGAGACCCAGTACTTC. This codes for CASSFFLAGSQETQYF. The rearrangement uses TRBV13 and TRBJ2-5; 9 bases are shared with TRBD2. The CDR3 spans 16 residues. In germline, CDR1 is PRHDT, CDR2 FYEKMQ (reference sequence). Trimming removed 3 bases from V and 1 base from J; junction bases left unmatched: 6.

The genes are TRBV5-4 and TRBJ1-1; D remains unclear. The CDR3 extends over 15 amino acids. Deletions cut 4 bases from V and 7 bases from J, with 20 bases between. Germline V gene sequence: CDR1 SGHNT, CDR2 YYREEE (reference sequence). The CDR3 is CASSGEGGYTSEAFF. The CDR3 DNA is TGTGCCAGCAGCGGGGAGGGCGGGTACACTAGTGAAGCTTTCTTT. Variable domain in full (rest from reference TRBV5-4 and TRBJ1-1): ETGVTQSPTHLIKTRGQQVTLRCSSQSGHNTVSWYQQALGQGPQFIFQYYREEENGRGNFPPRFSGLQFPNYSSELNVNALELDDSALYLCASSGEGGYTSEAFFGQGTRLTVV.

This clone has a single count. This chain connects TRBV5-4 to TRBJ2-1; 9 bases are shared with TRBD2. Germline CDR1 is SGHNT and CDR2 is YYREEE (reference sequence). The CDR3 extends over 18 amino acids. J gave up 0 bases and V 6 bases, and 13 bases lay outside the gene matches. CDR3 bases: TGTGCCAGCACCAAAGACTCTGGGCGGGAGGGCTCCTACAATGAGCAGTTCTTC. Protein: CASTKDSGREGSYNEQFF.

This chain links TRBV4-3 with TRBJ1-4, with D perhaps matching TRBD1 (6 bases). V lost 2 bases to trimming and J lost 5 bases, with 18 bases between them. Germline CDR1 and CDR2: LGHNA and YSLEER. This CDR3 is built from 17 residues. The CDR3, as DNA: TGCGCCAGCAGCCAAAGGCTTCCGGGACACCGAAATGAAAAACTGTTTTTT. This sequence encodes CASSQRLPGHRNEKLFF.

The chain recombines TRBV4-2 with TRBJ2-1; 16 bases agree with TRBD2. The CDR3 loop spans 20 amino acids. Germline-derived CDR1 and CDR2 are LGHNA and YNFKEQ. V was clipped by 1 base and J by 3 bases; unmatched bases: 9. CDR3 sequence: CASSQVGTSGRASDYNEQFF. Written as DNA, the CDR3 is TGTGCCAGCAGCCAAGTAGGGACTAGCGGGAGGGCTTCCGACTACAATGAGCAGTTCTTC.

V and J are TRBV14 and TRBJ2-7; 12 positions match TRBD1. V shed 3 bases, J shed 6 bases, and the junction held 9 bases outside the gene matches. Per germline, CDR1 SGHDN and CDR2 FVKESK. The CDR3 runs to 16 residues. The CDR3 loop reads CASSQNPGQGAGEQYF. CDR3 bases: TGTGCCAGCAGCCAGAATCCGGGACAGGGGGCTGGCGAGCAGTACTTC.

V and J are TRBV5-1 and TRBJ2-1, with D possibly being TRBD1 (6 bases). This CDR3 contains 15 residues. The ends were cut back, 2 bases at V and 2 bases at J, with 11 bases in the middle. Per germline, CDR1 SGHRS and CDR2 YFSETQ. The CDR3 loop reads CASSLAGETYNEQFF. The CDR3 DNA sequence: TGCGCCAGCAGCTTAGCAGGGGAGACCTACAATGAGCAGTTCTTC.

The V and J genes are TRBV28 and TRBJ2-3; 12 bases are shared with TRBD1. CDR3 length: 17 amino acids. V was pared by 2 bases and J by 3 bases, with 6 bases of the junction left unmatched. Germline V CDR1 and CDR2: MDHEN, SYDVKM. The CDR3 protein is CASSLPGQGAETDTQYF. The CDR3 nucleotides are TGTGCCAGCAGTTTACCGGGACAGGGGGCTGAAACAGATACGCAGTATTTT.